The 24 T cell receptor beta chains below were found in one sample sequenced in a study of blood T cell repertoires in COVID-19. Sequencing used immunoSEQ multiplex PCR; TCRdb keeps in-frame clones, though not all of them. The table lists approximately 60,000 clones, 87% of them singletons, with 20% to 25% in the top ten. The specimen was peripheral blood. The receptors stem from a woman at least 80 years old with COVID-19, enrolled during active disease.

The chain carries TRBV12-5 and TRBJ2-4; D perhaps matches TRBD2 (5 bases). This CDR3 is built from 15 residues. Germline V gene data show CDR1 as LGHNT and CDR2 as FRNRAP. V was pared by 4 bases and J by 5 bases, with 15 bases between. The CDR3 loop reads CASGSEGPGQNIQYF. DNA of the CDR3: TGTGCTAGTGGTTCCGAGGGCCCCGGGCAAAACATTCAGTACTTC.

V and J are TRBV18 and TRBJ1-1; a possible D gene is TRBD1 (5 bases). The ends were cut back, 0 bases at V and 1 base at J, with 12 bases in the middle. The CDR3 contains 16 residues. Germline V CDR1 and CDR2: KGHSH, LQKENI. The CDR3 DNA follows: TGTGCCAGCTCACCACCGGCGTTGGGGCGGAACACTGAAGCTTTCTTT. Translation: CASSPPALGRNTEAFF. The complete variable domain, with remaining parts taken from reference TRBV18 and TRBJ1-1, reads NAGVMQNPRHLVRRRGQEARLRCSPMKGHSHVYWYRQLPEEGLKFMVYLQKENIIDESGMPKERFSAEFPKEGPSILRIQQVVRGDSAAYFCASSPPALGRNTEAFFGQGTRLTVV.

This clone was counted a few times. CDR3 sequence: CASSQNGQAYEQYF. The CDR3 DNA reads TGTGCCAGCAGCCAGAATGGACAGGCCTACGAGCAGTACTTC. The V gene is TRBV4-2, the J gene TRBJ2-7; 7 bases align to TRBD1. Germline V gene sequence: CDR1 LGHNA, CDR2 YNFKEQ. The CDR3 runs to 14 residues. With V trimmed by 3 bases and J by 2 bases, 4 bases remained unmatched.

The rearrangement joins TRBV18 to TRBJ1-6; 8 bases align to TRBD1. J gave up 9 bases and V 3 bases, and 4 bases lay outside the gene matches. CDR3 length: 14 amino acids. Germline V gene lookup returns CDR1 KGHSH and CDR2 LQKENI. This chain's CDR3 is CASSPDRVGSPLHF. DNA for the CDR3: TGTGCCAGCTCACCGGACAGGGTTGGTTCACCCCTCCACTTT.

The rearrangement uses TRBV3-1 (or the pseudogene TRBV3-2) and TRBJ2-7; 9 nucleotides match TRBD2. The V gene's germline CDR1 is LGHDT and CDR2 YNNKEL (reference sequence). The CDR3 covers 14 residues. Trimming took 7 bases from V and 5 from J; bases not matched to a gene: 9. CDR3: CASTSGTSIHEQYF. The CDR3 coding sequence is TGTGCCAGCACCTCCGGGACTAGCATCCACGAGCAGTACTTC.

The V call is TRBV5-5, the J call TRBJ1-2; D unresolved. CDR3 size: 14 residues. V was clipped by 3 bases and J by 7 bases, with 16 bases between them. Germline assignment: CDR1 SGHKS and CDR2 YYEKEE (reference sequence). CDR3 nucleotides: TGTGCCAGCAGCTCCCTACAAGAGGTGCGTGGCTACACCTTC. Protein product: CASSSLQEVRGYTF.

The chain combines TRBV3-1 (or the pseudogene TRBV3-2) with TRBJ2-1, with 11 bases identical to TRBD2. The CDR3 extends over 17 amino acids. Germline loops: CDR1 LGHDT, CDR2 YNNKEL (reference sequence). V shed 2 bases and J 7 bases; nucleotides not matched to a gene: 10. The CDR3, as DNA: TGTGCCAGCAGCCAACGGTCCGTGACTAGCGGGGCTAATGAGCAGTTCTTC. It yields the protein CASSQRSVTSGANEQFF.

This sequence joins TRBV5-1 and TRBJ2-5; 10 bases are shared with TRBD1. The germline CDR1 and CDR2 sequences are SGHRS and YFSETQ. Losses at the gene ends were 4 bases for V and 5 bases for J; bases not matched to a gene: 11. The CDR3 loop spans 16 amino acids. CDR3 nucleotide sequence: TGCGCCAGCAGCCCCGGACAGGGGGTCGGCGCTGAGACCCAGTACTTC. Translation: CASSPGQGVGAETQYF.

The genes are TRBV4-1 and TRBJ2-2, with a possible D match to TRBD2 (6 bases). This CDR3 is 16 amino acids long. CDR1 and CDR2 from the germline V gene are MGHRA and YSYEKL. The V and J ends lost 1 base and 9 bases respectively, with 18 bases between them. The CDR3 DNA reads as TGCGCCAGCAGCCAAGGCGCGGGGCTGGGATTGAGGGAGCTGTTTTTT. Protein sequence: CASSQGAGLGLRELFF.

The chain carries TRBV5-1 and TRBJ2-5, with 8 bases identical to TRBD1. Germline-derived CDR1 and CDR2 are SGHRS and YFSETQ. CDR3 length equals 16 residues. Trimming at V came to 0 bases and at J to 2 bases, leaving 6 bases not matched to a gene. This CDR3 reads CASSLGQGNRQETQYF. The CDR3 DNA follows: TGCGCCAGCAGCTTGGGACAGGGGAACAGGCAAGAGACCCAGTACTTC.

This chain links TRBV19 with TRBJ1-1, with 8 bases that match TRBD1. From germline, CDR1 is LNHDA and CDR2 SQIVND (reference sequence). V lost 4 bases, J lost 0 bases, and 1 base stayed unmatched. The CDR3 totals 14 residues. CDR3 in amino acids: CASSNRGMNTEAFF. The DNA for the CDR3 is TGTGCCAGTAGTAACAGGGGGATGAACACTGAAGCTTTCTTT.

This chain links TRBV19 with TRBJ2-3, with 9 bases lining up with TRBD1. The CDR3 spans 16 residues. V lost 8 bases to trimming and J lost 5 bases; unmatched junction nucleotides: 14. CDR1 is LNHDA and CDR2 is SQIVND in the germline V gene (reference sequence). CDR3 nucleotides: TGTGCCAGTTCCTGGTCCGGGACAGGGCAACAAGATACGCAGTATTTT. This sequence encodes CASSWSGTGQQDTQYF.

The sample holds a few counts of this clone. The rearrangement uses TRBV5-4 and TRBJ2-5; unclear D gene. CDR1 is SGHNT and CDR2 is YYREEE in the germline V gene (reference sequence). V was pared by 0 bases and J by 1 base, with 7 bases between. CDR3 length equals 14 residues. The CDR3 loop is CASSLETFQETQYF. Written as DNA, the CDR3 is TGTGCCAGCAGCTTGGAAACTTTCCAAGAGACCCAGTACTTC.

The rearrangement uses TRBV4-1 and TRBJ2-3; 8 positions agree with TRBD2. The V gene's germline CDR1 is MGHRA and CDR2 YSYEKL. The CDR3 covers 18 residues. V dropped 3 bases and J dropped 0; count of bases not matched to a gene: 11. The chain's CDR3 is CASSQLVASGRSTDTQYF. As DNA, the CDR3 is TGCGCCAGCAGCCAGCTAGTGGCTAGCGGGCGAAGCACAGATACGCAGTATTTT.

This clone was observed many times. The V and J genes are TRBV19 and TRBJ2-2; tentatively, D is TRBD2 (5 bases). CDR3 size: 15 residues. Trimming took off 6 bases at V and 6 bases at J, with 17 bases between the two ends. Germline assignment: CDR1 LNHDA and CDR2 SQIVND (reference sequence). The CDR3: CASSQGVRGAGELFF. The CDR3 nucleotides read TGTGCCAGTAGCCAAGGTGTTCGGGGAGCCGGGGAGCTGTTTTTT.

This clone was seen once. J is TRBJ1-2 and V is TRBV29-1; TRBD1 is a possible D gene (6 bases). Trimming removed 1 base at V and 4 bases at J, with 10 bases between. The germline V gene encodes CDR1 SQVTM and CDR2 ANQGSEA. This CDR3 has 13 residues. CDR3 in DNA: TGCAGCGTTGAAGGGGGCAGGGGCTATGGCTACACCTTC. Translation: CSVEGGRGYGYTF.

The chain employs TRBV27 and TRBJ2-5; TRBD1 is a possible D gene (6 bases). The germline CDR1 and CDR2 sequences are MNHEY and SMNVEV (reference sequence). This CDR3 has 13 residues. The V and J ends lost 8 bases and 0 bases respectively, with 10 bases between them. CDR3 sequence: CASRGQNQETQYF. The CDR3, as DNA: TGTGCCAGCCGAGGACAGAACCAAGAGACCCAGTACTTC.

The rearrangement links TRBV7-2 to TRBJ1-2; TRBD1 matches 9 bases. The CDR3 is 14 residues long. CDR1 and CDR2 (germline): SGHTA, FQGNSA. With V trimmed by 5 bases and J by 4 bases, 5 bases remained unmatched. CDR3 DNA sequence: TGTGCCAGCAGCCCGGGGACAGGGACCTATGGCTACACCTTC. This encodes CASSPGTGTYGYTF. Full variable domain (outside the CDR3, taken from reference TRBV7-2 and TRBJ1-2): GAGVSQSPSNKVTEKGKDVELRCDPISGHTALYWYRQSLGQGLEFLIYFQGNSAPDKSGLPSDRFSAERTGGSVSTLTIQRTQQEDSAVYLCASSPGTGTYGYTFGSGTRLTVV.

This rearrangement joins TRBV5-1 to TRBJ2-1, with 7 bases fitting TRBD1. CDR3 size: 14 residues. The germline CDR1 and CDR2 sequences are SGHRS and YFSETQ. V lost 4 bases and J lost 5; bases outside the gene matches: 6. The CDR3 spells CASSETGINNEQFF. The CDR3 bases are TGCGCCAGCAGCGAGACAGGGATAAACAATGAGCAGTTCTTC.

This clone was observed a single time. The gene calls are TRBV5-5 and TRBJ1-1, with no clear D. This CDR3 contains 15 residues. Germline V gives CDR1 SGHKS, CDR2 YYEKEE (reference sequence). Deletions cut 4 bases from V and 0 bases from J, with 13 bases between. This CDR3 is CASSQSPQVNTEAFF. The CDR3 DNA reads TGTGCCAGCAGCCAAAGCCCCCAAGTGAACACTGAAGCTTTCTTT.

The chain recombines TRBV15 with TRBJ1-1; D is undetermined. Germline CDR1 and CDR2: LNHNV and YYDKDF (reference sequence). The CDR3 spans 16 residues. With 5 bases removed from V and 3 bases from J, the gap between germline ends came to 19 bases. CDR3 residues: CATSPIRGIRYTEAFF. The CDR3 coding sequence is TGTGCCACCAGCCCGATTCGGGGTATTCGGTACACTGAAGCTTTCTTT.

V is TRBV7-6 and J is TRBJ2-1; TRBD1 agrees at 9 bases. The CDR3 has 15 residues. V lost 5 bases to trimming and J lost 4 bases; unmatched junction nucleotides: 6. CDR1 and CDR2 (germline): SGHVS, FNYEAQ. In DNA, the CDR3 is TGTGCCAGCAGCCAGGGACAGGGTACTTACAATGAGCAGTTCTTC. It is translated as CASSQGQGTYNEQFF.

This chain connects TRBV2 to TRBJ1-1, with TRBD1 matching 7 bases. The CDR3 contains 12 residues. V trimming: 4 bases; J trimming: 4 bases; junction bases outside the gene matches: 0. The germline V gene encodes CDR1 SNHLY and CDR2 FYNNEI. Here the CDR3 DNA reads TGTGCCAGCAGTGGGGACAGCACTGAAGCTTTCTTT. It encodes CASSGDSTEAFF.

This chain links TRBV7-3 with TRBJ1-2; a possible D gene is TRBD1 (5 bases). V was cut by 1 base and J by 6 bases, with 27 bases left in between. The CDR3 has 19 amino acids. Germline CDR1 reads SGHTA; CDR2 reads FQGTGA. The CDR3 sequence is CASSLSPVQFSGRADGYTF. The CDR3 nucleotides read TGTGCCAGCAGCTTAAGCCCAGTTCAGTTTTCCGGCAGGGCGGATGGCTACACCTTC.